A single sample gave rise to the 12 T cell receptor beta chains below, sequenced in a study of T cells in Graves' hyperthyroidism and ophthalmopathy. There were TCR beta CDR3 regions amplified from RNA transcripts. A set of HTBI primers served as the primers for a first-round RT-PCR of the TCR CDR3. TCRdb used MiXCR to reprocess the multiplex PCR reads, holding one entry per CDR3 protein. The sample has fewer than 400,000 distinct CDR3 sequences, around 14% seen once; the top ten hold around a quarter. The sample consisted of blood. These receptor sequences come from a woman between 18 and 30 years old with Graves' hyperthyroidism that later progressed to Graves' ophthalmopathy.

In the case of this clonotype: This could be a read error, since a much larger clone is one nucleotide away. This CDR3 fails to terminate in the conserved phenylalanine or tryptophan, so it likely reflects a read error. The chain combines TRBV7-2 with TRBJ2-5, with a possible D match to TRBD1 (5 bases). Germline assignment: CDR1 SGHTA and CDR2 FQGNSA. This CDR3 contains 14 residues. V lost 4 bases, J lost 5 bases, and 14 bases lay in between. The CDR3 protein is CASSSRRVTETQYL. For the CDR3, the DNA is TGTGCCAGCAGCTCGCGCAGGGTTACGGAGACCCAGTACCTC.

This clonotype was seen repeatedly, ten times or more. The chain recombines TRBV12-3 or TRBV12-4 with TRBJ2-3; tentatively, D is TRBD2 (5 bases). V was clipped by 7 bases and J by 2 bases, with 13 bases between them. The CDR3 has 14 residues. CDR3 sequence reads: CASTPRRNTDTQYF. The CDR3 DNA reads as TGTGCCAGCACTCCCAGGAGGAACACAGATACGCAGTATTTT.

This clonotype was observed many times. The rearrangement uses TRBV28 and TRBJ2-1, with D perhaps TRBD1 (5 bases). Trimming cost V 6 bases and J 0 bases, with 12 bases left between them. The V gene's germline CDR1 is MDHEN and CDR2 SYDVKM. The CDR3 runs 15 residues. CDR3 amino acids: CASSITRVSYNEQFF. The CDR3 DNA reads TGTGCCAGCAGCATAACCAGGGTCTCCTACAATGAGCAGTTCTTC.

Concerning this clonotype: A read error may be the cause here, since a much bigger clone is one base away. The rearrangement joins TRBV3-1 to TRBJ2-7; maybe TRBD1 (6 bases). This CDR3 contains 14 residues. The germline CDR1 and CDR2 sequences are LGHDT and YNNKEL (reference sequence). V dropped 4 bases and J dropped 5 bases, with 15 bases sitting between them. CDR3 amino acids: CASSPRNRDHEQYF. CDR3 nucleotides: TGTGCCAGCAGCCCGAGAAACAGGGACCACGAGCAGTACTTC.

In this sample, this clonotype turned up many times. This chain connects TRBV29-1 to TRBJ1-1; D gene ambiguous. The CDR3 runs 12 residues. V gave up 5 bases and J gave up 2 bases, with 9 bases separating them. Germline CDR1 is SQVTM and CDR2 is ANQGSEA. The CDR3 DNA reads TGCAGCGTTCCTGACCGTAACACTGAAGCTTTCTTT. It translates to CSVPDRNTEAFF.

This chain joins TRBV19 and TRBJ1-1; no reliable D call. Germline lookup yields CDR1 LNHDA and CDR2 SQIVND (reference sequence). The CDR3 spans 16 residues. V was clipped by 6 bases and J by 0 bases, with 17 bases between them. CDR3 nucleotides: TGTGCCAGTAGCAGGCAGTCATACCTCGTGAACACTGAAGCTTTCTTT. Residues: CASSRQSYLVNTEAFF.

This clonotype has at least ten counts. The chain combines TRBV20-1 with TRBJ2-5; 12 bases map to TRBD1. Trimming cost V 5 bases and J 5 bases; bases outside gene matches: 6. This CDR3 contains 14 residues. The germline V gene encodes CDR1 DFQATT and CDR2 SNEGSKA (reference sequence). CDR3 DNA: TGCAGTGCTCGAGGGACAGGGGGCAGGGAGACCCAGTACTTC. Translating gives CSARGTGGRETQYF.

V and J are TRBV4-3 and TRBJ2-7, with D perhaps TRBD2 (7 bases). Germline CDR1 and CDR2: LGHNA and YSLEER. The CDR3 is 14 residues long. V dropped 4 bases and J dropped 6 bases, with 16 bases sitting between them. The CDR3 loop reads CASSPIAGAREQYF. DNA for the CDR3: TGCGCCAGCAGCCCAATTGCGGGGGCCCGCGAGCAGTACTTC.

This clonotype was detected only a few times. This chain joins TRBV7-2 and TRBJ1-1; 10 bases are a match to TRBD1. With 5 bases clipped from V and 11 bases from J, the junction kept 11 bases outside the gene matches. The CDR3 has 14 residues. CDR1 is SGHTA, CDR2 FQGNSA, per germline. The CDR3 nucleotides read TGTGCCAGCAGCGAACGGACAGGGGGTGTTTTGGCTTTCTTT. The encoded protein is CASSERTGGVLAFF.

This clonotype showed up many times. V usage is TRBV6-2 or TRBV6-3 and J usage is TRBJ1-2; D remains unclear. Trimming shortened V by 3 bases and J by 6 bases, and 8 bases separated the two germline ends. The CDR3 sequence is 12 residues long. The germline CDR1 and CDR2 sequences are MNHEY and SVGEGT. The CDR3: CASSYPTNGYTF. CDR3 DNA sequence: TGTGCCAGCAGTTATCCTACGAATGGCTACACCTTC.

The chain has TRBV3-1 and TRBJ2-2; no clear D. Germline loops: CDR1 LGHDT, CDR2 YNNKEL (reference sequence). This CDR3 is 13 amino acids long. Deletions cut 4 bases from V and 6 bases from J, with 9 bases between. The CDR3 sequence: CASSRPIAGELFF. CDR3 coding DNA: TGTGCCAGCAGCCGACCCATTGCCGGGGAGCTGTTTTTT.

The chain is built from TRBV28 and TRBJ2-5, with 8 bases identical to TRBD1. Germline-derived CDR1 and CDR2 are MDHEN and SYDVKM. The trim removed 7 bases at V and 0 bases at J, leaving 7 bases unmatched. The CDR3 has 15 residues. The CDR3: CASTATGAHQETQYF. For the CDR3, the DNA is TGTGCCAGCACCGCGACAGGGGCCCACCAAGAGACCCAGTACTTC.